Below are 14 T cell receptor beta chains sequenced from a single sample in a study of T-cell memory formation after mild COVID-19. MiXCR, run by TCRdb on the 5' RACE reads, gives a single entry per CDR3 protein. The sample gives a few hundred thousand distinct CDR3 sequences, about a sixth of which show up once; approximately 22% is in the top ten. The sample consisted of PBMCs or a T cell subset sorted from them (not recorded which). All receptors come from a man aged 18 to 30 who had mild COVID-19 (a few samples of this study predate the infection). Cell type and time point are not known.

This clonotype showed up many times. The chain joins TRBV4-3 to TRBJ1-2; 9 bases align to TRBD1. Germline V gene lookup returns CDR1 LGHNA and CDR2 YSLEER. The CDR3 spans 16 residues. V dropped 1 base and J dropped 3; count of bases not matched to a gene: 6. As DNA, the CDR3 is TGCGCCAGCAGCCAAGTCCTGGACAGGGGCGACTATGGCTACACCTTC. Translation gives CASSQVLDRGDYGYTF.

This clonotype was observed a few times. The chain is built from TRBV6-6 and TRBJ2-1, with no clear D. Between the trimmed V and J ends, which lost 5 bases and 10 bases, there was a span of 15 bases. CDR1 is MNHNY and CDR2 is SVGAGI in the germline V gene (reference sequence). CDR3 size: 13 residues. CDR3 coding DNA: TGTGCCAGCAGTGCCCCGATGGGGTTGGAGCAGTTCTTC. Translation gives CASSAPMGLEQFF.

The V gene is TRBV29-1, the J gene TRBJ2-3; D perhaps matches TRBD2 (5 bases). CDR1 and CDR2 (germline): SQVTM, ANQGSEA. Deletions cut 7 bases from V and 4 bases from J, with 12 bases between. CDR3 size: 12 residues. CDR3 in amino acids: CSGNEGADTQYF. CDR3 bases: TGCAGCGGCAACGAGGGAGCAGATACGCAGTATTTT.

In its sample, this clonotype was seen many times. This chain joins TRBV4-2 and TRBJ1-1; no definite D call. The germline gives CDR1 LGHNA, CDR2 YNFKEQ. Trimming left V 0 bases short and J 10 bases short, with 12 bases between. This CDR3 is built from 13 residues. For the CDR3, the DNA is TGTGCCAGCAGCCAAGACAGTAGGGCGCGAGCTTTCTTT. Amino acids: CASSQDSRARAFF.

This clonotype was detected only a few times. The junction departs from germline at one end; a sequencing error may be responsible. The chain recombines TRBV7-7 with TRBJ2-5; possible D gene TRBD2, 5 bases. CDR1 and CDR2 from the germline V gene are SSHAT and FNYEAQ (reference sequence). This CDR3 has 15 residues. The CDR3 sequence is CASSPSGQRGETQYF. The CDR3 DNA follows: TGTGCTAGCAGCCCGAGCGGCCAGCGTGGAGAGACCCAGTACTTC.

The CDR3 DNA is TGTGCCAGCAGCTTGGCCACCCGTTCGGTCGCTTTCTTT. This sequence encodes CASSLATRSVAFF. The J gene is TRBJ1-1, the V gene TRBV5-6; no firm D call. The CDR3 is made up of 13 amino acids. V lost 0 bases, J lost 11 bases, and 14 bases lay in between. Looked up from germline, CDR1 is SGHDT and CDR2 is YYEEEE.

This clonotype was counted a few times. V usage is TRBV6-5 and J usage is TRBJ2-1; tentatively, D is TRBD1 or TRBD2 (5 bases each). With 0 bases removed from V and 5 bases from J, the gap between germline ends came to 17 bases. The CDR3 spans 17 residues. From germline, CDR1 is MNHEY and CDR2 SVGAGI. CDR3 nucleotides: TGTGCCAGCAGTTACTCGGGGCCCACCATGGGACACAATGAGCAGTTCTTC. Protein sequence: CASSYSGPTMGHNEQFF.

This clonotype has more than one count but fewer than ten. The CDR3 is CSGEFRPKILAKNIQYF. For the CDR3, the DNA is TGCAGTGGGGAATTTAGGCCCAAGATTCTAGCCAAAAACATTCAGTACTTC. The rearrangement joins TRBV20-1 to TRBJ2-4; no definite D call. There are 17 residues in the CDR3. V gave up 7 bases and J gave up 0 bases, with 22 bases separating them. Germline V gene data show CDR1 as DFQATT and CDR2 as SNEGSKA (reference sequence).

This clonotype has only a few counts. CDR3 sequence (DNA): TGTGCCAGCAGCCAAGGTGATAGAAGGGAATCCGGGGAGCTGTTTTTT. Its translation is CASSQGDRRESGELFF. J is TRBJ2-2 and V is TRBV3-2. TRBV3-2 is assigned pseudogene status. This CDR3 comprises 16 residues.

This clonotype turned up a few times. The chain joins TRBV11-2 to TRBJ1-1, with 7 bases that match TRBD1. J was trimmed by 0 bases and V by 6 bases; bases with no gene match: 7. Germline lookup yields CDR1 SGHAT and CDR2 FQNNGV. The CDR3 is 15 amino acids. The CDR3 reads CASRLRQGLNTEAFF. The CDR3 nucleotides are TGTGCCAGCAGATTAAGACAGGGATTGAACACTGAAGCTTTCTTT.

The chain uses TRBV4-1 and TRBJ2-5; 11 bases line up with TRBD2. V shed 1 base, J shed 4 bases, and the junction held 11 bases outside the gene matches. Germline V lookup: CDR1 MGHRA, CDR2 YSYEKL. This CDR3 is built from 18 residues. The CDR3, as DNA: TGCGCCAGCAGCCAAGGGGAACGACTAGCGGGGTTTGGAGAGACCCAGTACTTC. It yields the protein CASSQGERLAGFGETQYF.

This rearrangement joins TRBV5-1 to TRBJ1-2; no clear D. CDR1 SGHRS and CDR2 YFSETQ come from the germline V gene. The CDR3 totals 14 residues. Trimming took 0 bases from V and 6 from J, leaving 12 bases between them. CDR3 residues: CASSLGVSGNGYTF. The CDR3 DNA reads TGCGCCAGCAGCTTGGGCGTCAGCGGTAATGGCTACACCTTC. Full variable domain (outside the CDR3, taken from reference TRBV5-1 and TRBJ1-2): KAGVTQTPRYLIKTRGQQVTLSCSPISGHRSVSWYQQTPGQGLQFLFEYFSETQRNKGNFPGRFSGRQFSNSRSEMNVSTLELGDSALYLCASSLGVSGNGYTFGSGTRLTVV.

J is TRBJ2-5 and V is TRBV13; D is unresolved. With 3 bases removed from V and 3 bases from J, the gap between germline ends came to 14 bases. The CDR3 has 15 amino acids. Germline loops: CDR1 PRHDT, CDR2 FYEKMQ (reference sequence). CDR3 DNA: TGTGCCAGCAGCTTTACCGCCTTCCGGGAAGAGACCCAGTACTTC. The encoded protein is CASSFTAFREETQYF.

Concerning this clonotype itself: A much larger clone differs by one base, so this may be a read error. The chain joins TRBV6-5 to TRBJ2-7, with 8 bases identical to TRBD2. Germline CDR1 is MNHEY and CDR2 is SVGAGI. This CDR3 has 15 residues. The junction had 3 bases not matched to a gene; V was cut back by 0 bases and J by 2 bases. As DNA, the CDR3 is TGTGCCAGCAGTTACTCCGGGGGGGGCACCTACGAGCAGTACTTC. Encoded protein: CASSYSGGGTYEQYF.